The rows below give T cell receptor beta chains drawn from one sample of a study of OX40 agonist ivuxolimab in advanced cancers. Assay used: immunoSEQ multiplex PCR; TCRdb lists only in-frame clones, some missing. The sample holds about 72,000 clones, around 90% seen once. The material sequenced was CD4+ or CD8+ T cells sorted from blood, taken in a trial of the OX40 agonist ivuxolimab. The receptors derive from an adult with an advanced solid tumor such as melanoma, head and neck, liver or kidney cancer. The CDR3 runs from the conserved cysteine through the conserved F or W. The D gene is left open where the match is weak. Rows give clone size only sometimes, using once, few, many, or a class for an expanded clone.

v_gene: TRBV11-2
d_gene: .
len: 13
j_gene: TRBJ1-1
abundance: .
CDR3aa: CASSRQSNTEAFF
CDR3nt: TGTGCCAGCAGCCGACAGTCGAACACTGAAGCTTTCTTT

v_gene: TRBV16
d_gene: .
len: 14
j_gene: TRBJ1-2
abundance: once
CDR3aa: CASSLRGGSYGYTF
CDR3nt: TGTGCCAGCAGCCTACGCGGAGGGAGCTATGGCTACACCTTC

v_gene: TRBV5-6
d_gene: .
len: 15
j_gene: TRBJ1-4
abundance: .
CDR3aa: CASSFGPPEREKLFF
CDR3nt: TGTGCCAGCAGCTTCGGACCTCCCGAAAGGGAAAAACTGTTTTTT

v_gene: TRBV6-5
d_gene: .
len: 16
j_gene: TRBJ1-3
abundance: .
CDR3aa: CASSYGTASSGNTIYF
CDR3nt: TGTGCCAGCAGTTACGGGACTGCTAGCTCTGGAAACACCATATATTTT

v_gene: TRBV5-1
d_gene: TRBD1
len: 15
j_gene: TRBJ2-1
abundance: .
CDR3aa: CASNLGQGAYNEQFF
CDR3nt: TGCGCCAGCAACCTGGGACAGGGGGCTTACAATGAGCAGTTCTTC

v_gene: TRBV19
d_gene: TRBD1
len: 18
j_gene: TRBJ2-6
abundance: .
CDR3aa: CASSPQGGPLSGANVLTF
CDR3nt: TGTGCCAGTAGTCCACAGGGGGGCCCACTCTCTGGGGCCAACGTCCTGACTTTC

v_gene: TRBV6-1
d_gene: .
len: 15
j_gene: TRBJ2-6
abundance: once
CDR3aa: CASSEVGSGANVLTF
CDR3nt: TGTGCCAGCAGTGAAGTGGGCTCTGGGGCCAACGTCCTGACTTTC

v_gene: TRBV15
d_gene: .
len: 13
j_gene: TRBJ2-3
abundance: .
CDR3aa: CATSRGEEPTQYF
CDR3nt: TGTGCCACCAGCCGAGGGGAGGAGCCGACGCAGTATTTT

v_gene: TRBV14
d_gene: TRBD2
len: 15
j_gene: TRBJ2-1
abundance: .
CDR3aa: CASSQVAGGYNEQFF
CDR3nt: TGTGCCAGCAGCCAAGTAGCGGGGGGTTACAATGAGCAGTTCTTC

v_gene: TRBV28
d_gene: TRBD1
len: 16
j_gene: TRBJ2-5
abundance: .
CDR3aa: CASSLITGTGRKTQYF
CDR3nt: TGTGCCAGCAGTCTCATAACCGGGACAGGGAGGAAGACCCAGTACTTC

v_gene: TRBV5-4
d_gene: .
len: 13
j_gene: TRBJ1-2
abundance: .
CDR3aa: CASSLDSNYGYTF
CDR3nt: TGTGCCAGCAGCTTGGACAGTAACTATGGCTACACCTTC

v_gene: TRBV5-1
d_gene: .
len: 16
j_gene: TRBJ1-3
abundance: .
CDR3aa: CASSLRVVSSGNTIYF
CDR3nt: TGCGCCAGCAGCTTAAGGGTCGTAAGCTCTGGAAACACCATATATTTT

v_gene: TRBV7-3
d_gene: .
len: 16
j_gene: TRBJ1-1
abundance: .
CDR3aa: CASSLTKGHPNTEAFF
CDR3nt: TGTGCCAGCAGCTTAACGAAGGGACACCCGAACACTGAAGCTTTCTTT

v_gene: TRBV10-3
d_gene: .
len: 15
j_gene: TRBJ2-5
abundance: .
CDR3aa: CAISDPGWVKETQYF
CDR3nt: TGTGCCATCAGTGACCCTGGGTGGGTAAAAGAGACCCAGTACTTC

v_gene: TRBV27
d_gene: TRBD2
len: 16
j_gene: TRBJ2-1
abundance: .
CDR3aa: CASRPRTSGSYNEQFF
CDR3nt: TGTGCCAGCAGACCCCGGACTAGCGGGAGCTACAATGAGCAGTTCTTC

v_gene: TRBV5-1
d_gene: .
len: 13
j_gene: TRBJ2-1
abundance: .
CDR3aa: CASSPIRGNEQFF
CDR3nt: TGCGCCAGCAGCCCAATTCGGGGGAATGAGCAGTTCTTC

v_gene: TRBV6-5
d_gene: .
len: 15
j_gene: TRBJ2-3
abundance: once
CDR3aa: CASSYSGSSTDTQYF
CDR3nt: TGTGCCAGCAGTTACTCGGGTTCTAGCACAGATACGCAGTATTTT

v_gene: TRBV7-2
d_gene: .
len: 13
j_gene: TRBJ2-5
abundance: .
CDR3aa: CASSLGGQETQYF
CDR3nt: TGTGCCAGCAGCTTAGGGGGGCAAGAGACCCAGTACTTC

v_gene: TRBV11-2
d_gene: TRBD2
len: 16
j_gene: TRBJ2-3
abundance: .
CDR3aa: CASSPQRTSVADTQYF
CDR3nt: TGTGCCAGCAGCCCCCAGAGGACTAGCGTCGCAGATACGCAGTATTTT

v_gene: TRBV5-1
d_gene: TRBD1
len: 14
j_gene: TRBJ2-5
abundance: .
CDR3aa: CASSTGQGKETQYF
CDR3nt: TGCGCCAGCAGCACGGGACAGGGAAAGGAGACCCAGTACTTC

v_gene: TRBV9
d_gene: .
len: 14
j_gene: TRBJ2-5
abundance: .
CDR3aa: CASSEETGRGTQYF
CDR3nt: TGTGCCAGCAGCGAGGAGACAGGGCGGGGGACCCAGTACTTC

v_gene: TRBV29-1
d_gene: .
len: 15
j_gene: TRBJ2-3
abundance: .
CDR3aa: CSVEGISGYGGTQYF
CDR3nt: TGCAGCGTTGAAGGGATTAGCGGATACGGGGGCACGCAGTATTTT

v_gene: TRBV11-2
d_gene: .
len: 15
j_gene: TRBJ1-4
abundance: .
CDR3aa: CASSPGEGDFEKLFF
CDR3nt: TGTGCCAGCAGCCCCGGGGAGGGGGACTTTGAAAAACTGTTTTTT

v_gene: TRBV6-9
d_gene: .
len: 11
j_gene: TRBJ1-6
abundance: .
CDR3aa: CASTRTTPLHF
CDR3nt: TGTGCCAGCACCCGGACGACACCCCTCCACTTT

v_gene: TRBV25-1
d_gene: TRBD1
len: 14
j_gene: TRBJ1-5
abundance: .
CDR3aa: CASRPDRVSQPQHF
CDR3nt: TGTGCCAGCAGACCCGACAGGGTCAGTCAGCCCCAGCATTTT

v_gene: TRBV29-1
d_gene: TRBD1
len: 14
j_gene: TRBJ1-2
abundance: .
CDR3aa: CSVEDRQGGYGYTF
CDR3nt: TGCAGCGTTGAAGATCGGCAGGGGGGCTATGGCTACACCTTC